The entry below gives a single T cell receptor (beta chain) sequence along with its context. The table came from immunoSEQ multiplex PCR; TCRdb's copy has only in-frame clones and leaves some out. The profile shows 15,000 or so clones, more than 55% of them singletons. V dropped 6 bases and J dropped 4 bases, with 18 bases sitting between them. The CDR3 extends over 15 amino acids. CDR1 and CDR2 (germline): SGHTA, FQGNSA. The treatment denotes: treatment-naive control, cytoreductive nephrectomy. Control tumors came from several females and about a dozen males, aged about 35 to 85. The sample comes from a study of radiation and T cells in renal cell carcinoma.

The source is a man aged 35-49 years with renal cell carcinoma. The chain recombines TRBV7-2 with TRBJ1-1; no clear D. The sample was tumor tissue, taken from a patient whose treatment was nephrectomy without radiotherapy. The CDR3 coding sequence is TGTGCCAGCAGTCAGTTGGGTCCCGCAACCACTGAAGCTTTCTTT. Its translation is CASSQLGPATTEAFF.